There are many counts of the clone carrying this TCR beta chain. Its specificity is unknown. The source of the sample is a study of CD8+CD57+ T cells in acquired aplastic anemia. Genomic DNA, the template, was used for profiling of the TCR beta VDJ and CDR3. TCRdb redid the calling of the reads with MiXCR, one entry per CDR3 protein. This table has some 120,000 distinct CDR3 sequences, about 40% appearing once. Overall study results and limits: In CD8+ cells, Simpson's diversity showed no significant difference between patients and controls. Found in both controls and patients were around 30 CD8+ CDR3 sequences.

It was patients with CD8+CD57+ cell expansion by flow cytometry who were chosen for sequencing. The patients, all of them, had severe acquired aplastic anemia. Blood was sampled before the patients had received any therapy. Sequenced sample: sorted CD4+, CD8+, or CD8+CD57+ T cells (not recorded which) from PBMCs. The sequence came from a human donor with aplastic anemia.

The CDR3 DNA follows: TGTGCCACCAGTGACCCTGGACTAGCTGGTTACACCGGGGAGCTGTTTTTT. Its protein is CATSDPGLAGYTGELFF. The rearrangement uses TRBV24-1 and TRBJ2-2; 8 bases fit TRBD2. This CDR3 has 17 residues. Trimming cost V 4 bases and J 3 bases; bases outside gene matches: 9. CDR1 and CDR2 (germline): KGHDR, SFDVKD.